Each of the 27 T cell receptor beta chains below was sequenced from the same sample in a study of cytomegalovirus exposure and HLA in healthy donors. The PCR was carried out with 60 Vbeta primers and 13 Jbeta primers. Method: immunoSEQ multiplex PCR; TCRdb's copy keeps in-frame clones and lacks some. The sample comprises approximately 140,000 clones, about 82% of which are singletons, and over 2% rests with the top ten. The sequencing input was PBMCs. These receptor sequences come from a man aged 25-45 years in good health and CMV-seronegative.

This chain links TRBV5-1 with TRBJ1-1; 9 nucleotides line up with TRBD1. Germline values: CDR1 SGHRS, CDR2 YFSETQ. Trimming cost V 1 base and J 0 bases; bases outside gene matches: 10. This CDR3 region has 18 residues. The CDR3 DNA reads TGCGCCAGCAGCTTGATCCCGACAGGGGGAGGAGTGAACACTGAAGCTTTCTTT. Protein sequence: CASSLIPTGGGVNTEAFF.

This CDR3 is CASSPDRAGENIQYF. The CDR3 nucleotides read TGCGCCAGCAGCCCCGACAGGGCTGGGGAAAACATTCAGTACTTC. The chain employs TRBV5-1 and TRBJ2-4; TRBD1 matches 7 bases. With V trimmed by 4 bases and J by 5 bases, 9 bases remained unmatched. CDR3 length equals 15 residues. CDR1 and CDR2 (germline): SGHRS, YFSETQ.

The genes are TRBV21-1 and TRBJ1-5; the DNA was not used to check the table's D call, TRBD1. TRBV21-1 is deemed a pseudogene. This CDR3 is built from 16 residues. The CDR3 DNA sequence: TGTGCCAGCAGCAAACGACAGGGCTATAGCAATCAGCCCCAGCATTTT. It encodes CASSKRQGYSNQPQHF.

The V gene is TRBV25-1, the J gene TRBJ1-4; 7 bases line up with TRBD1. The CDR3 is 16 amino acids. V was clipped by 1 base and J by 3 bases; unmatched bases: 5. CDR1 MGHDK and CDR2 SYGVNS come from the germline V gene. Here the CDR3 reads CASSESGTASNEKLFF. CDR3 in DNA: TGTGCCAGCAGTGAATCTGGGACAGCCTCTAATGAAAAACTGTTTTTT.

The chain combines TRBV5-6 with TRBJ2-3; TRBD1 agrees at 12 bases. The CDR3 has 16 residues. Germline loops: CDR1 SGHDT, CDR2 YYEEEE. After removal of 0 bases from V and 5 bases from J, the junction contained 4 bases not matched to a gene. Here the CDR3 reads CASSLAGTGGVDTQYF. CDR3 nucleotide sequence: TGTGCCAGCAGCTTGGCCGGGACAGGGGGCGTAGATACGCAGTATTTT.

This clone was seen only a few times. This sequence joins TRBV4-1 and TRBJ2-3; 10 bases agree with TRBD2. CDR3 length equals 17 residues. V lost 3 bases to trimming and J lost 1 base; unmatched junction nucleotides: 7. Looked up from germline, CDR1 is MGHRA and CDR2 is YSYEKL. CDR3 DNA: TGCGCCAGCAGCCATCTCCCCGGGACTAGCGGCACAGATACGCAGTATTTT. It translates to CASSHLPGTSGTDTQYF.

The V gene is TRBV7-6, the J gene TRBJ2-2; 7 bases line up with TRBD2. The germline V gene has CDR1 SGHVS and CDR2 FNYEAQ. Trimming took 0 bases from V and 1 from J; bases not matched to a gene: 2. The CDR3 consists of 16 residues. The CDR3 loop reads CASSLAAGQNTGELFF. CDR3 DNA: TGTGCCAGCAGCTTAGCAGCGGGGCAGAACACCGGGGAGCTGTTTTTT.

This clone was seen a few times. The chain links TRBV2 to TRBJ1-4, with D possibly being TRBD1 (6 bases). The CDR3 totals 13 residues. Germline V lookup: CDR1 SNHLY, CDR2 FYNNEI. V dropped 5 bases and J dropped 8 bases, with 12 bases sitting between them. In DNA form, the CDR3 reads TGTGCCAGCAGTAGGGGGTTGGAAGAAAAACTGTTTTTT. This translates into CASSRGLEEKLFF.

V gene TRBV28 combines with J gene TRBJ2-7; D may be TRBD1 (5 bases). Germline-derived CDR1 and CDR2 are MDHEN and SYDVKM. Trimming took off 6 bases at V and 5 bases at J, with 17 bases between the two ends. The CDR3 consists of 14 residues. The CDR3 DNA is TGTGCCAGCAGCCCCATGGGGCGGCCCGACGAGCAGTACTTC. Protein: CASSPMGRPDEQYF. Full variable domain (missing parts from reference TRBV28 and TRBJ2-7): DVKVTQSSRYLVKRTGEKVFLECVQDMDHENMFWYRQDPGLGLRLIYFSYDVKMKEKGDIPEGYSVSREKKERFSLILESASTNQTSMYLCASSPMGRPDEQYFGPGTRLTVT.

The CDR3 is CASSRDRGQTTAYEQYF. As DNA, the CDR3 is TGTGCCAGCAGTCGGGACAGGGGACAAACGACCGCTTACGAGCAGTACTTC. This chain links TRBV27 with TRBJ2-7; 10 bases match TRBD1. V lost 5 bases and J lost 4; bases outside the gene matches: 14. The CDR3 totals 17 residues. The germline V gene encodes CDR1 MNHEY and CDR2 SMNVEV (reference sequence).

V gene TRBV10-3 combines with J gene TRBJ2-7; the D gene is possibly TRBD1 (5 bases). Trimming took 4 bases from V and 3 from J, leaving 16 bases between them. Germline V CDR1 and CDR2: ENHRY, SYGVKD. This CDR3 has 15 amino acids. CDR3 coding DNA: TGTGCCATCAGTGGCCCCCGCGTAGGGGTCTACGAGCAGTACTTC. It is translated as CAISGPRVGVYEQYF.

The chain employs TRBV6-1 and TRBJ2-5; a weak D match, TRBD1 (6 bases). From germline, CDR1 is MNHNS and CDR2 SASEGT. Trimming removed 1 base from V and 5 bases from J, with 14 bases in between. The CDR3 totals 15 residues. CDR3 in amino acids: CASSEVWGPLETQYF. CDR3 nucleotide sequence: TGTGCCAGCAGTGAAGTCTGGGGGCCTCTGGAGACCCAGTACTTC.

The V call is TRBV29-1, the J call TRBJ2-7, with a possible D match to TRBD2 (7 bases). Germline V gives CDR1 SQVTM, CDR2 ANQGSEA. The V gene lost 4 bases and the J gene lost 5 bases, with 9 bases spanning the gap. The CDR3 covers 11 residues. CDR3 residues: CSVVGGHEQYF. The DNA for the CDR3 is TGCAGCGTTGTCGGGGGGCACGAGCAGTACTTC.

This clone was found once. The CDR3 here is CASSPRTEAFF. CDR3 sequence (DNA): TGTGCCAGCAGTCCGAGGACTGAAGCTTTCTTT. This chain links TRBV28 with TRBJ1-1; D gene ambiguous. Per germline, CDR1 MDHEN and CDR2 SYDVKM. The V end lost 5 bases, the J end lost 5 bases, and 6 bases lay between the germline ends. The CDR3 consists of 11 residues.

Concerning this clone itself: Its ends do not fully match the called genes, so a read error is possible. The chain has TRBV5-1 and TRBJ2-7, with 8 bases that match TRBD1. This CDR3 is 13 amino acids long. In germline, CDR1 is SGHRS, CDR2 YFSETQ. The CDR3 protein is CASRGGDRGVMSF. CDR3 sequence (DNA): TGCGCCAGCAGGGGCGGTGACAGGGGCGTTATGAGCTTC.

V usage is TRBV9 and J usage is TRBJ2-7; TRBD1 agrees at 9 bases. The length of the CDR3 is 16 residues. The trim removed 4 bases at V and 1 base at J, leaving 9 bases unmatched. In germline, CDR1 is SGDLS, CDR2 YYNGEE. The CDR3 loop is CASSTNTGTGSYEQYF. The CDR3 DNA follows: TGTGCCAGCAGCACTAATACCGGGACAGGGTCCTACGAGCAGTACTTC.

The chain's CDR3 is CASSEVGQNQPQHF. In nucleotides, the CDR3 is TGTGCCAGCAGTGAAGTGGGACAGAATCAGCCCCAGCATTTT. This sequence joins TRBV6-1 and TRBJ1-5; 7 nucleotides match TRBD1. V trimming: 1 base; J trimming: 4 bases; junction bases outside the gene matches: 1. Germline V gene sequence: CDR1 MNHNS, CDR2 SASEGT. The CDR3 length is 14 residues.

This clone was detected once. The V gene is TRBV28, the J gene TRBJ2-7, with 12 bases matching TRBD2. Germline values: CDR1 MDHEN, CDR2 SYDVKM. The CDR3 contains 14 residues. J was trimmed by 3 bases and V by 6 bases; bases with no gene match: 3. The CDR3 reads CASSRLAGVYEQYF. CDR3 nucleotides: TGTGCCAGCAGCCGACTAGCGGGAGTCTACGAGCAGTACTTC.

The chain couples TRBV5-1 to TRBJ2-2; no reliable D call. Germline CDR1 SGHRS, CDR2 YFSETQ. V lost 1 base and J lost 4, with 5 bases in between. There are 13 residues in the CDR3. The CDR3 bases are TGCGCCAGCAGCTTGAGCTCCACCGGGGAGCTGTTTTTT. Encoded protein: CASSLSSTGELFF.

Here the CDR3 DNA reads TGCGCCAGCAGCCTACTTAACTCACCGGGGGGAAAGACCCAGTACTTC. Encoded protein: CASSLLNSPGGKTQYF. The J gene is TRBJ2-5, the V gene TRBV5-1; 7 bases map to TRBD2. The CDR3 totals 16 residues. Germline V gene lookup returns CDR1 SGHRS and CDR2 YFSETQ. Trimming took 4 bases from V and 6 from J; bases not matched to a gene: 15. Looking up the rest from reference TRBV5-1 and TRBJ2-5 gives the full variable domain: KAGVTQTPRYLIKTRGQQVTLSCSPISGHRSVSWYQQTPGQGLQFLFEYFSETQRNKGNFPGRFSGRQFSNSRSEMNVSTLELGDSALYLCASSLLNSPGGKTQYFGPGTRLLVL.

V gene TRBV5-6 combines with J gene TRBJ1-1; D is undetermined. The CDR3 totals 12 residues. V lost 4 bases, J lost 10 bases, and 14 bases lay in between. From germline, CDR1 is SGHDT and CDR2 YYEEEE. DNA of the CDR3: TGTGCCAGCAGCGATGAAGCTCTCGGAGCTTTCTTT. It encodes CASSDEALGAFF. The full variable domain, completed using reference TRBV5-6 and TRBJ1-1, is DAGVTQSPTHLIKTRGQQVTLRCSPKSGHDTVSWYQQALGQGPQFIFQYYEEEERQRGNFPDRFSGHQFPNYSSELNVNALLLGDSALYLCASSDEALGAFFGQGTRLTVV.

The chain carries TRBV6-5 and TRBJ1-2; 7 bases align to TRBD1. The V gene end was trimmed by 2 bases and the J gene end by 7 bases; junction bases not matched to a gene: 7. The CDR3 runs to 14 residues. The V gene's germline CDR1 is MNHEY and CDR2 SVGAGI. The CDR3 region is CASSYRQGRGGYTF. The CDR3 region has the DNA TGTGCCAGCAGTTACCGACAGGGTCGGGGTGGCTACACCTTC.

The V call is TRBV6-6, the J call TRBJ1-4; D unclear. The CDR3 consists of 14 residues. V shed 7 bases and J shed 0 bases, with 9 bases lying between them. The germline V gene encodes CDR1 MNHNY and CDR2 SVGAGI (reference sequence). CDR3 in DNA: TGTGCCAGCAATCCAGCGGCAACTAATGAAAAACTGTTTTTT. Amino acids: CASNPAATNEKLFF.

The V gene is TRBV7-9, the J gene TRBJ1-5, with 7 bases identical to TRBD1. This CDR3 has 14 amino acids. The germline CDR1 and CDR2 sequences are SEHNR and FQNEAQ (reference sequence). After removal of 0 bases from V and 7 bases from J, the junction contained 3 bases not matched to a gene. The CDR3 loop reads CASSLAGGRQPQHF. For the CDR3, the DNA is TGTGCCAGCAGCTTAGCAGGGGGCAGGCAGCCCCAGCATTTT.

CDR3 loop: CASSSQDRVYEQYF. The CDR3 DNA follows: TGTGCCAGCAGTTCTCAAGACAGGGTCTACGAGCAGTACTTC. The V and J genes are TRBV28 and TRBJ2-7; 7 bases fit TRBD1. The CDR3 covers 14 residues. Germline V gene data show CDR1 as MDHEN and CDR2 as SYDVKM. J was trimmed by 3 bases and V by 4 bases; bases with no gene match: 6.

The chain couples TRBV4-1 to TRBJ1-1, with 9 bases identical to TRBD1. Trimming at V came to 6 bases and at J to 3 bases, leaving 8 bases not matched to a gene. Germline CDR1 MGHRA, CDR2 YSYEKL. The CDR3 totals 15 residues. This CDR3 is CASRPFGQGYTEAFF. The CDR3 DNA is TGCGCCAGCAGGCCATTCGGACAGGGGTACACTGAAGCTTTCTTT.

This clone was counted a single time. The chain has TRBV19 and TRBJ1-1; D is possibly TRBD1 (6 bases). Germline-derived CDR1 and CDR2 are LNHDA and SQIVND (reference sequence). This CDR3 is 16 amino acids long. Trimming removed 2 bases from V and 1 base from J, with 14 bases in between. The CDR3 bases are TGTGCCAGTAGTATAACCAGGGGCCAAGGGAACACTGAAGCTTTCTTT. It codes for CASSITRGQGNTEAFF. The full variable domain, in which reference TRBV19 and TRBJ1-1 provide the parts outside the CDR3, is DGGITQSPKYLFRKEGQNVTLSCEQNLNHDAMYWYRQDPGQGLRLIYYSQIVNDFQKGDIAEGYSVSREKKESFPLTVTSAQKNPTAFYLCASSITRGQGNTEAFFGQGTRLTVV.